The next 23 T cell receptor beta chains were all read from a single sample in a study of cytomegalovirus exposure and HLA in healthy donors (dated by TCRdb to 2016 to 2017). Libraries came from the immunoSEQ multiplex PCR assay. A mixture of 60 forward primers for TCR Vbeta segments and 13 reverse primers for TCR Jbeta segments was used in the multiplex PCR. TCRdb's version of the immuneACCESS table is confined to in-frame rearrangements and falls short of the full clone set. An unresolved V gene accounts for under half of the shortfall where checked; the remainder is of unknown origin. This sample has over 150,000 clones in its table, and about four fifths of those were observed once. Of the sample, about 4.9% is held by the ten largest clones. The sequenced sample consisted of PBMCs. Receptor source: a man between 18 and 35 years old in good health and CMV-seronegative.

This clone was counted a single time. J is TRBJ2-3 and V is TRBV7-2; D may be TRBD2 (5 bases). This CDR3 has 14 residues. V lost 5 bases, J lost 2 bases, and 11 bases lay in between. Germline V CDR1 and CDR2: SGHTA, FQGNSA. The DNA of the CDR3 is TGTGCCAGCAGCCAAGGACTTCTCACAGATACGCAGTATTTT. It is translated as CASSQGLLTDTQYF.

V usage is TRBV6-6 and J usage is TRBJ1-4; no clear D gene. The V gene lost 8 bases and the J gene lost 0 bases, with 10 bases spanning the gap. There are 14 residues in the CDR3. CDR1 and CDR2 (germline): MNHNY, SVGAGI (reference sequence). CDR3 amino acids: CASADNPTNEKLFF. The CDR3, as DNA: TGTGCCAGCGCCGACAACCCAACTAATGAAAAACTGTTTTTT.

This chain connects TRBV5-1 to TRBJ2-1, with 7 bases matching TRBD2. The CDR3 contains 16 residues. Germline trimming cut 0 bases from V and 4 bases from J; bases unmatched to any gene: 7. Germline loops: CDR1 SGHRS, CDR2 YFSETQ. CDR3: CASSLATGGSYNEQFF. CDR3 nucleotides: TGCGCCAGCAGCTTGGCCACTGGCGGGAGTTACAATGAGCAGTTCTTC.

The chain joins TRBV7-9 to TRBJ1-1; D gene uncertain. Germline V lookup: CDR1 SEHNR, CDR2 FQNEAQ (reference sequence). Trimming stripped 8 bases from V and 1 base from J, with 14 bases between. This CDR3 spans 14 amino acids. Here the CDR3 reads CASLGGPANTEAFF. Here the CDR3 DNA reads TGTGCCAGCCTCGGTGGGCCGGCGAACACTGAAGCTTTCTTT. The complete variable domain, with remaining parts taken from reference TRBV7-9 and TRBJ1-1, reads DTGVSQNPRHKITKRGQNVTFRCDPISEHNRLYWYRQTLGQGPEFLTYFQNEAQLEKSRLLSDRFSAERPKGSFSTLEIQRTEQGDSAMYLCASLGGPANTEAFFGQGTRLTVV.

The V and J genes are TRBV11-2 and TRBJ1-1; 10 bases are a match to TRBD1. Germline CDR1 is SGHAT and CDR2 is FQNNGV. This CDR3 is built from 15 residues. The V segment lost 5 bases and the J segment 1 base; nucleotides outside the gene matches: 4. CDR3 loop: CASSLWTGGNTEAFF. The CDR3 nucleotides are TGTGCCAGCAGCCTGTGGACAGGGGGGAACACTGAAGCTTTCTTT.

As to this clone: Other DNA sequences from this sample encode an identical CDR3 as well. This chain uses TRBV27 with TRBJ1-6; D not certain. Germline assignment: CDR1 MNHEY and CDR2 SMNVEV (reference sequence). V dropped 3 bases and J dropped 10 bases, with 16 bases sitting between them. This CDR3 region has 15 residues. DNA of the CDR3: TGTGCCAGCAGTTTTGTCGAGGGATCGCGCTCACCCCTCCACTTT. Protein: CASSFVEGSRSPLHF.

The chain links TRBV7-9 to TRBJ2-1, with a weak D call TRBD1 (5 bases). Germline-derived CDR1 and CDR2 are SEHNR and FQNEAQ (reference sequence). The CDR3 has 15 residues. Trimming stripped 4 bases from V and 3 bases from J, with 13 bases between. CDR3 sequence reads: CASSWAAGIYNEQFF. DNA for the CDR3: TGTGCCAGCAGCTGGGCGGCAGGGATCTACAATGAGCAGTTCTTC. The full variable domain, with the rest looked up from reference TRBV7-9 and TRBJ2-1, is DTGVSQNPRHKITKRGQNVTFRCDPISEHNRLYWYRQTLGQGPEFLTYFQNEAQLEKSRLLSDRFSAERPKGSFSTLEIQRTEQGDSAMYLCASSWAAGIYNEQFFGPGTRLTVL.

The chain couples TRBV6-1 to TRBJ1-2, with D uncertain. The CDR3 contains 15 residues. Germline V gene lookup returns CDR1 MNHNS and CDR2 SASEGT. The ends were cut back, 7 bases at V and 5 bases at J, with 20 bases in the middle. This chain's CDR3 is CASTPGRTYLYGYTF. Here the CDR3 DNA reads TGTGCCAGCACCCCCGGACGGACTTACCTATATGGCTACACCTTC.

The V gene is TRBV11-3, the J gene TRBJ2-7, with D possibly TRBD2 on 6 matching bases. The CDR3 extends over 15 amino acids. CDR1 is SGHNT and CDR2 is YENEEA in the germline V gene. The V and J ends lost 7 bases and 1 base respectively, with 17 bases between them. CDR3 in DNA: TGTGCCAGCACCCCACCGGGGACTCCTTCCTACGAGCAGTACTTC. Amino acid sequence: CASTPPGTPSYEQYF.

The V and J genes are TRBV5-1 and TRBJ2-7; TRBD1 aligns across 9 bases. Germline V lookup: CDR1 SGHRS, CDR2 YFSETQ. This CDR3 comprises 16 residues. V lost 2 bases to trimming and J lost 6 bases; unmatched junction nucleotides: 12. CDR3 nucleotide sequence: TGCGCCAGCAGCTTACGATCCGGGACAGGGTCCGGCGAGCAGTACTTC. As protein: CASSLRSGTGSGEQYF.

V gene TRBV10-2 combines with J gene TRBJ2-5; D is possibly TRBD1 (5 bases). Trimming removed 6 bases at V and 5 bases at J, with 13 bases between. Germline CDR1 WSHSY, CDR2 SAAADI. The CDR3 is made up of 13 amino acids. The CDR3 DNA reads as TGCGCCAGCAGAGTCCTGGACACCGAGACCCAGTACTTC. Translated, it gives CASRVLDTETQYF.

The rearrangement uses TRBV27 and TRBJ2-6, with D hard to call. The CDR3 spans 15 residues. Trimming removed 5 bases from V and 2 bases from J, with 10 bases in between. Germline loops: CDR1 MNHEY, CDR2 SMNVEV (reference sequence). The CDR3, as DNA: TGTGCCAGCAGTCTCGCCCGCGCTGGGGCCAACGTCCTGACTTTC. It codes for CASSLARAGANVLTF.

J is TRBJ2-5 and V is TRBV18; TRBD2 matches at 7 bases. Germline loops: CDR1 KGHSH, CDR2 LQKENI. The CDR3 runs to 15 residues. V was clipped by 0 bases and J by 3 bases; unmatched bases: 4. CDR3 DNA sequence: TGTGCCAGCTCACCACCTGGGGGAGGGGAAGAGACCCAGTACTTC. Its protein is CASSPPGGGEETQYF.

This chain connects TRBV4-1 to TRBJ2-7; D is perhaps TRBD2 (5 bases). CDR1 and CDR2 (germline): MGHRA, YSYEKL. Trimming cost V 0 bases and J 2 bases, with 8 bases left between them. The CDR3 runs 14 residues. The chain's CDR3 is CASSQDQRTYEQYF. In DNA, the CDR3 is TGCGCCAGCAGCCAAGATCAGCGGACCTACGAGCAGTACTTC.

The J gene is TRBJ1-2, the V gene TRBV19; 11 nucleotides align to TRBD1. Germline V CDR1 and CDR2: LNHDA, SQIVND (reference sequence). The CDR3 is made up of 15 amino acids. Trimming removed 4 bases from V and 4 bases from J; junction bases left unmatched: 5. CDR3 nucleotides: TGTGCCAGTAGTAGGGACAGGGGGGTCAGCTATGGCTACACCTTC. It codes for CASSRDRGVSYGYTF.

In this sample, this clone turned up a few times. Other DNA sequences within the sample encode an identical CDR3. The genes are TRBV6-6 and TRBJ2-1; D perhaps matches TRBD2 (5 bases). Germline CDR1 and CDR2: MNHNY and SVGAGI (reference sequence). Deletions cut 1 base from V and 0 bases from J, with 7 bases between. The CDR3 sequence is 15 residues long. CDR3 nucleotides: TGTGCCAGCAGTTACTTCCGGGGCTCCTACAATGAGCAGTTCTTC. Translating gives CASSYFRGSYNEQFF.

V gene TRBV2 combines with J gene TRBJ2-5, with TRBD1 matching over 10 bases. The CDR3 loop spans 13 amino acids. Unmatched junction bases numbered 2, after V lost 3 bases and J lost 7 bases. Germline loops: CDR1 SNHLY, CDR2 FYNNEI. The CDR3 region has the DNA TGTGCCAGCAGTGACGGGACAGGGGCGACCCAGTACTTC. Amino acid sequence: CASSDGTGATQYF. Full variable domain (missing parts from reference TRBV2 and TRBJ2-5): EPEVTQTPSHQVTQMGQEVILRCVPISNHLYFYWYRQILGQKVEFLVSFYNNEISEKSEIFDDQFSVERPDGSNFTLKIRSTKLEDSAMYFCASSDGTGATQYFGPGTRLLVL.

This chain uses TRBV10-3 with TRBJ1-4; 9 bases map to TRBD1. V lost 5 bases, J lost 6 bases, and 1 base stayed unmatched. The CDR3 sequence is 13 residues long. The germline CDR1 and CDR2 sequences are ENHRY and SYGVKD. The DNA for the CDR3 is TGTGCCATCAGTCGGGACAGGGATGAAAAACTGTTTTTT. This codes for CAISRDRDEKLFF.

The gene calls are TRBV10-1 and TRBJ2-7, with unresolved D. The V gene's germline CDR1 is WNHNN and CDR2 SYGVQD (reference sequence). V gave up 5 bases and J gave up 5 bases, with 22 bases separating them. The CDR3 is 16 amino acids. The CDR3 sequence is CASSFLTKCPVHEQYF. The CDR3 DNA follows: TGCGCCAGCAGTTTCTTGACAAAATGTCCTGTGCACGAGCAGTACTTC.

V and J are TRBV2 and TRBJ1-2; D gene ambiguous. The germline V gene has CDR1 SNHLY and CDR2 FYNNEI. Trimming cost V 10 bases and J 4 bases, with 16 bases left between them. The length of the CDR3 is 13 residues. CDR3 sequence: CATLVSEVYGYTF. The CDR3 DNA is TGTGCCACCCTCGTATCAGAGGTCTATGGCTACACCTTC.

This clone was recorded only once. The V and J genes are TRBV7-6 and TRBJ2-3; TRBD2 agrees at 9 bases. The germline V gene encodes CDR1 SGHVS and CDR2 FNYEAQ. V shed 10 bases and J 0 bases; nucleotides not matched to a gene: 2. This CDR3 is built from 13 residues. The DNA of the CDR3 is TGTGCCATAAGCGGGGGGAGCACAGATACGCAGTATTTT. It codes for CAISGGSTDTQYF.

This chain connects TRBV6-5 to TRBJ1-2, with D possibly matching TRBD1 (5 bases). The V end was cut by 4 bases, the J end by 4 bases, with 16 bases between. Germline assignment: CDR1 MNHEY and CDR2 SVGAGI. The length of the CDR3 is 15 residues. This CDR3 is CASSFTGQILYGYTF. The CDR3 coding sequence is TGTGCCAGCAGTTTCACAGGCCAGATTCTCTATGGCTACACCTTC.

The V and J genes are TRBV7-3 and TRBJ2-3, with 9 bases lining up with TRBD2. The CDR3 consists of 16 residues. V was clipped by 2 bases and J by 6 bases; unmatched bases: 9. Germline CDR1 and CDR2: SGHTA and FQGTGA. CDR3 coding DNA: TGTGCCAGCAGCTTATTTGCGGGAGGGGGTTCGGATACGCAGTATTTT. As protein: CASSLFAGGGSDTQYF.